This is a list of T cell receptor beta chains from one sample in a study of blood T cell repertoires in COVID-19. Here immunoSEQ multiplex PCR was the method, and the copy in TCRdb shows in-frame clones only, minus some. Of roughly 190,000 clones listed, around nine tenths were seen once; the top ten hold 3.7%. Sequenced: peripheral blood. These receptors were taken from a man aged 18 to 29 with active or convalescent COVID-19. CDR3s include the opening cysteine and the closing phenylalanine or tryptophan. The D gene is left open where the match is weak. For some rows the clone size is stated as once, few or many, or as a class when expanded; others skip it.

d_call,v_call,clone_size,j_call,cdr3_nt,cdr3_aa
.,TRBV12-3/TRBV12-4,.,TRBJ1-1,TGTGCCAGCAGTGGACTGCCGAACACTGAAGCTTTCTTT,CASSGLPNTEAFF
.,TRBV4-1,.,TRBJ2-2,TGCGCCAGCAGCCAAGATCAGGGAATCGGGGAGCTGTTTTTT,CASSQDQGIGELFF
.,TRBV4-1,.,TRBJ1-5,TGCGCCAGCAGCCAGAACCAGGGGTCTGGTCAGCCCCAGCATTTT,CASSQNQGSGQPQHF
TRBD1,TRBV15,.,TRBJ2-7,TGTGCCACCAGCATAAGACAGGGGGACCACGAGCAGTACTTC,CATSIRQGDHEQYF
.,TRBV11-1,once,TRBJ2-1,TGTGCCAGCAGCTTAGCGTGGGACTCGCGGAGAGAGGAGCAGTTCTTC,CASSLAWDSRREEQFF
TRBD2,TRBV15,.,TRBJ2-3,TGTGCCACCAGCAGAGATGGCGGGGGAGCGGATACGCAGTATTTT,CATSRDGGGADTQYF
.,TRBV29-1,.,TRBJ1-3,TGCAGCGTTGCCCAAATCCCTGGAAACACCATATATTTT,CSVAQIPGNTIYF
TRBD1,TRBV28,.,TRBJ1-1,TGTGCCAGCAGGGGACAGGGGAACACTGAAGCTTTCTTT,CASRGQGNTEAFF
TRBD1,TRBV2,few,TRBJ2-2,TGTGCCAGCAGGCGCCGGGACAGTAACACCGGGGAGCTGTTTTTT,CASRRRDSNTGELFF
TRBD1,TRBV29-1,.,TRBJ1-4,TGCAGCGTATCCGGGACAGAAAATGAAAAACTGTTTTTT,CSVSGTENEKLFF
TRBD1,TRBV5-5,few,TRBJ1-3,TGTGCCAGCAGCGTGGGACAGGGGGCCAACACCATATATTTT,CASSVGQGANTIYF
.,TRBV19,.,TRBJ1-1,TGTGCCAGTAGTCCCCTGGGACACCTGAACACTGAAGCTTTCTTT,CASSPLGHLNTEAFF
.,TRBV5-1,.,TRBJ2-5,TGCGCCAGCAGCTTGAATGTGGGGGCATTGCACCCTCAAGAGACCCAGTACTTC,CASSLNVGALHPQETQYF
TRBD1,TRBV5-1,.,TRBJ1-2,TGCGCCAGCAGCGCTGACAGGGCCTATGGCTACACCTTC,CASSADRAYGYTF
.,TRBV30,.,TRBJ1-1,TGTGCCTGGAGTGTAGACCGGCACGGTCGGGGTAGTGAAGCTTTCTTT,CAWSVDRHGRGSEAFF
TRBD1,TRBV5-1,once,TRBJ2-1,TGCGCCAGCAGCGAACCGCAGGGGGCTGCCTACAATGAGCAGTTCTTC,CASSEPQGAAYNEQFF
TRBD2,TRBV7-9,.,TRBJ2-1,TGTGCCAGCAGCTTAAAGTTTACTAGCGGGTACAATGAGCAGTTCTTC,CASSLKFTSGYNEQFF
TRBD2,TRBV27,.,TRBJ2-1,TGTGCCAGCAGACCGGGCGAAGGACTAGCGTGGTACAATGAGCAGTTCTTC,CASRPGEGLAWYNEQFF
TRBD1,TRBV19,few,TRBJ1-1,TGTGCCAGTAGTACGGGACAGGGTGACACTGAAGCTTTCTTT,CASSTGQGDTEAFF
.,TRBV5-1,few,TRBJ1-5,TGCGCCAGCAGCCTTGGAGACTCCGCGGGGGAGCCCCAGCATTTT,CASSLGDSAGEPQHF
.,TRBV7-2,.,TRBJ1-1,TGTGCCAGCAGCCCCTCCCTGATGGCTAACACTGAAGCTTTCTTT,CASSPSLMANTEAFF
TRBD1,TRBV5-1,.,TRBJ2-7,TGCGCCAGCAGCTCAAACCCGGACAGGCCAACCTACGAGCAGTACTTC,CASSSNPDRPTYEQYF
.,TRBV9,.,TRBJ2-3,TGTGCCAGCAGCGTAGTTCACTCGACAGATACGCAGTATTTT,CASSVVHSTDTQYF
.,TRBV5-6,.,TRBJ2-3,TGTGCCAGCAGCTTCTTCTCAGATACGCAGTATTTT,CASSFFSDTQYF
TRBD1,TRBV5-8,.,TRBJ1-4,TGTGCCAGCAGCCATGGGACAGTAACTAATGAAAAACTGTTTTTT,CASSHGTVTNEKLFF
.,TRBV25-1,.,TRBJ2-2,TGTGCCAGCAGTGAATTTAGCGACCGTAGCACCGGGGAGCTGTTTTTT,CASSEFSDRSTGELFF
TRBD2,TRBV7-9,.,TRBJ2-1,TGTGCCAGCAGCGTGACTAGCGTTTACAATGAGCAGTTCTTC,CASSVTSVYNEQFF
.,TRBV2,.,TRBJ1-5,TGTGCCAGCAGCGACAGAAAAAATCAGCCCCAGCATTTT,CASSDRKNQPQHF
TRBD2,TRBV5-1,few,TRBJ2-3,TGCGCCAGCAGCGGAGGACTAGCGGGGGGCAGTAGCACAGATACGCAGTATTTT,CASSGGLAGGSSTDTQYF
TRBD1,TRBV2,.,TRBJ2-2,TGTGCCAGCAGTAGCCGGGACAGGGCGACCGGGGAGCTGTTTTTT,CASSSRDRATGELFF
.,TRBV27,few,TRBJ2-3,TGTGCCAGCAGCCCCTGGCGGACACAATCAGATACGCAGTATTTT,CASSPWRTQSDTQYF
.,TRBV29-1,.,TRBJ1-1,TGCAGCGCCCGCCTGGCAGTCAACACTGAAGCTTTCTTT,CSARLAVNTEAFF
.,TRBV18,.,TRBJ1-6,TGTGCCAGCTCAGACCGGACAGTTTTTTATTCACCCCTCCACTTT,CASSDRTVFYSPLHF
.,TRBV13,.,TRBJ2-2,TGTGCCAGCAGCCCCCCAGGTCGTTCGGGGGAGCTGTTTTTT,CASSPPGRSGELFF
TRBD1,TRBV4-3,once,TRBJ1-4,TGCGCCAGCAGCCAAGATCTGAACAGGGGTGAAACTAATGAAAAACTGTTTTTT,CASSQDLNRGETNEKLFF
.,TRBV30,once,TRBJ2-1,TGTGCCTGGAGTTTCAGGAATGAGCAGTTCTTC,CAWSFRNEQFF
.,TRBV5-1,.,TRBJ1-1,TGCGCCAGCAGCTTGGCTGGAACAGCCTTGAACACTGAAGCTTTCTTT,CASSLAGTALNTEAFF
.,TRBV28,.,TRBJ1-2,TGTGCCAGCATTCCAAACCGGGACAAGTTTAAAGGCTACACCTTC,CASIPNRDKFKGYTF
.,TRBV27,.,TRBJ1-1,TGTGCCAGCAGAATATGGGCGGGGAACACTGAAGCTTTCTTT,CASRIWAGNTEAFF
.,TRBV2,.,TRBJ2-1,TGTGCCAGCAGCTTCCCCTTCGTCTATGAGCAGTTCTTC,CASSFPFVYEQFF
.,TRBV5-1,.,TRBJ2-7,TGCGCCAGCAGCCCCGGGACTGTTTCCTACGAGCAGTACTTC,CASSPGTVSYEQYF
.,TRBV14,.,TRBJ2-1,TGTGCCAGCAGCCCAGGGGACCTTGGACTCAATGAGCAGTTCTTC,CASSPGDLGLNEQFF
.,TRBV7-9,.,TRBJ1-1,TGTGCCAGCAGCCCCGGGCGGGGAACTGAAGCTTTCTTT,CASSPGRGTEAFF
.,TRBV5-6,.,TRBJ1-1,TGTGCCAGCAGCTTGCAGGCTGAGGCTTTCTTT,CASSLQAEAFF
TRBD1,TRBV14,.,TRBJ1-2,TGTGCCAGCAGCGCCCGACAGGGGACCTCTGGCTACACCTTC,CASSARQGTSGYTF
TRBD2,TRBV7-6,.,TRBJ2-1,TGTGCCAGCAGGGACCCACTAGCGGGAGGGAACAATGAGCAGTTCTTC,CASRDPLAGGNNEQFF
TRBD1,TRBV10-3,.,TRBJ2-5,TGTGCCAAGAGACAGGGGGCAGGGGAGACCCAGTACTTC,CAKRQGAGETQYF
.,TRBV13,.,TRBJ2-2,TGTGCCAGCAGCCTCGTCGGAGGGGGGGCCTCGGGCACCGGGGAGCTGTTTTTT,CASSLVGGGASGTGELFF
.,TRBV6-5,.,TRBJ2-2,TGTGCCAGCAGCAGACTCAGGGAGGCCGGGGAGCTGTTTTTT,CASSRLREAGELFF
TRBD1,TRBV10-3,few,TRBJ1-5,TGTGCCATCAGCTCCGGGACAGATAATCAGCCCCAGCATTTT,CAISSGTDNQPQHF
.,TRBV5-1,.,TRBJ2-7,TGCGCCAGCAGCTTTCAGGGGCCCTTCTCCTACGAGCAGTACTTC,CASSFQGPFSYEQYF
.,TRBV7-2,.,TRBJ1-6,TGTGCCAGCAGCCCGCACAGGTTTTCGGATCTCTCCTATAATTCACCCCTCCACTTT,CASSPHRFSDLSYNSPLHF
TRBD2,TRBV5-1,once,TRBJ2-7,TGCGCCAGCAGCCCTGGGGGGGGGAGTCTCTACGAGCAGTACTTC,CASSPGGGSLYEQYF
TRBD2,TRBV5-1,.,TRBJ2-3,TGCGCCAGCAGGGCTAGCGGGAGCACAGATACGCAGTATTTT,CASRASGSTDTQYF